Below are 6 T cell receptor beta chains sequenced from a single sample in a study of control samples from healthy donors and cancer patients. Sequencing was performed with immunoSEQ multiplex PCR; in TCRdb, only in-frame clones are kept and a portion is missing. The sample has about 170,000 clones; roughly 91% are singletons. Sequenced material: blood. The receptors stem from a woman in her twenties or thirties in good health.

The chain combines TRBV5-4 with TRBJ1-1; 10 bases fit TRBD1. Germline CDR1 reads SGHNT; CDR2 reads YYREEE (reference sequence). CDR3 length equals 14 residues. V was pared by 5 bases and J by 1 base, with 2 bases of the junction left unmatched. The DNA for the CDR3 is TGTGCCAGCAGATGGACAGGGGGGAACACTGAAGCTTTCTTT. It translates to CASRWTGGNTEAFF.

Comments on this clone: Other DNA sequences of this sample code for an identical CDR3. The rearrangement joins TRBV6-5 to TRBJ1-1; 7 nucleotides match TRBD1. The CDR3 is 13 amino acids. Germline values: CDR1 MNHEY, CDR2 SVGAGI. With 6 bases clipped from V and 0 bases from J, the junction kept 1 base outside the gene matches. The CDR3 nucleotides read TGTGCCAGCAGGGGGACAGTGAACACTGAAGCTTTCTTT. Encoded protein: CASRGTVNTEAFF.

J is TRBJ2-7 and V is TRBV7-9; D is undetermined. Per the germline V gene, CDR1 is SEHNR and CDR2 is FQNEAQ (reference sequence). The V end lost 3 bases, the J end lost 3 bases, and 6 bases lay between the germline ends. This CDR3 has 12 amino acids. CDR3 loop: CASSFGDYEQYF. The CDR3 DNA reads as TGTGCCAGCAGCTTCGGTGACTACGAGCAGTACTTC.

CDR3 sequence: CASSQPGTGCNQPQHF. As DNA, the CDR3 is TGTGCCAGCAGCCAACCAGGGACAGGGTGCAATCAGCCCCAGCATTTT. The V gene is TRBV21-1, the J gene TRBJ1-5; TRBD1, as called in the table, went unchecked against the DNA. TRBV21-1 is a pseudogene segment. The length of the CDR3 is 16 residues.

The chain couples TRBV27 to TRBJ2-1; 10 positions match TRBD1. The trim removed 7 bases at V and 4 bases at J, leaving 7 bases unmatched. The germline gives CDR1 MNHEY, CDR2 SMNVEV (reference sequence). The CDR3 loop spans 15 amino acids. In DNA form, the CDR3 reads TGTGCCAGCACCCGACAGGGGGCGTGGTACAATGAGCAGTTCTTC. Encoded protein: CASTRQGAWYNEQFF.

The rearrangement links TRBV10-2 to TRBJ2-1; tentatively, D is TRBD1 (6 bases). This CDR3 comprises 13 residues. Trimming removed 10 bases at V and 6 bases at J, with 16 bases between. The germline CDR1 and CDR2 sequences are WSHSY and SAAADI. CDR3 nucleotide sequence: TGCGCCAACTACAGGGCGGTTTGCAATGAGCAGTTCTTC. Translating gives CANYRAVCNEQFF.